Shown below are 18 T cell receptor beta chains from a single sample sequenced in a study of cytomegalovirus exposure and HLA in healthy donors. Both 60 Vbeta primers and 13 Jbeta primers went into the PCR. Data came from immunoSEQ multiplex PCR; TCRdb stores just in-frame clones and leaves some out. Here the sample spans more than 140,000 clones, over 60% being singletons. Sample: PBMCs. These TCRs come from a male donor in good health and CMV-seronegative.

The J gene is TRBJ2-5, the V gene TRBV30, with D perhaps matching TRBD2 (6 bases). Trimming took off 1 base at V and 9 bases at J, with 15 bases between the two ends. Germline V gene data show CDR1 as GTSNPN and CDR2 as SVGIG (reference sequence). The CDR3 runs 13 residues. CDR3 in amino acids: CAWSGASEGAQYF. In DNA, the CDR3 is TGTGCCTGGAGTGGGGCTAGCGAAGGGGCCCAGTACTTC.

DNA for the CDR3: TGTGCCAGCTCAACCGGACAGGGGGAGACCCAGTACTTC. As protein: CASSTGQGETQYF. The rearrangement joins TRBV18 to TRBJ2-5; 9 bases fit TRBD1. Germline V gives CDR1 KGHSH, CDR2 LQKENI. The J segment lost 5 bases and the V segment lost 5 bases, leaving 3 bases of the junction unmatched. This CDR3 spans 13 amino acids.

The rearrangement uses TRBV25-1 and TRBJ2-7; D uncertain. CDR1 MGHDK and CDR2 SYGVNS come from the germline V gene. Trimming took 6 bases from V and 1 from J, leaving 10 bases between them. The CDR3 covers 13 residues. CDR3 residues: CASSQHTSYEQYF. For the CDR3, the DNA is TGTGCCAGCAGCCAACACACGTCCTACGAGCAGTACTTC.

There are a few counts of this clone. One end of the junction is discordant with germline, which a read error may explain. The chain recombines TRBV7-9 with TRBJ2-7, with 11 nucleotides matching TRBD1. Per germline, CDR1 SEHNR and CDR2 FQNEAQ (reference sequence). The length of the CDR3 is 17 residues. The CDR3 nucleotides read TGTTCCAGCAGCTTAGCTCTGGGACAGGGGGTGTCCTACGAGCAGTACTTC. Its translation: CSSSLALGQGVSYEQYF.

The CDR3 bases are TGTGCCTGGGGGGCCGGGACTTTCACAGATACGCAGTATTTT. Translated, it gives CAWGAGTFTDTQYF. This rearrangement joins TRBV30 to TRBJ2-3; D is perhaps TRBD2 (6 bases). This CDR3 comprises 14 residues. Trimming stripped 5 bases from V and 2 bases from J, with 14 bases between. Germline CDR1 reads GTSNPN; CDR2 reads SVGIG (reference sequence). The variable domain in full, with the rest retrieved from reference TRBV30 and TRBJ2-3, is SQTIHQWPATLVQPVGSPLSLECTVEGTSNPNLYWYRQAAGRGLQLLFYSVGIGQISSEVPQNLSASRPQDRQFILSSKKLLLSDSGFYLCAWGAGTFTDTQYFGPGTRLTVL.

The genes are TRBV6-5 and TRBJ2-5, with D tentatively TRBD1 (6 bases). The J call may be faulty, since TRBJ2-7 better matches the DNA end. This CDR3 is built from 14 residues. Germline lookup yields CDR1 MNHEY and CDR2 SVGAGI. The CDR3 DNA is TGTGCCAGCAGTTACTCTCGGGACAACTACGAGCAGTACTTC. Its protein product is CASSYSRDNYEQYF.

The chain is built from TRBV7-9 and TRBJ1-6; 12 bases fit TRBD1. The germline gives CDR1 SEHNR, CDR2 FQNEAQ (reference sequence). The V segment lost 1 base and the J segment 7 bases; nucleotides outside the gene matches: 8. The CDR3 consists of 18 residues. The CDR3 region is CASSLEFVGTGGNSPLHF. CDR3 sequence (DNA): TGTGCCAGCAGCTTAGAATTCGTGGGGACAGGGGGCAATTCACCCCTCCACTTT.

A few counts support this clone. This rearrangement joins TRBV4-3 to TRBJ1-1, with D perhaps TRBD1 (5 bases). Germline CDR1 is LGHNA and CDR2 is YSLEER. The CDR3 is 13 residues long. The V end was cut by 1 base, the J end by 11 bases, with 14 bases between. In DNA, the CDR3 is TGCGCCAGCAGCCAAGTCCCAGGGTGGGTGGCTTTCTTT. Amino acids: CASSQVPGWVAFF.

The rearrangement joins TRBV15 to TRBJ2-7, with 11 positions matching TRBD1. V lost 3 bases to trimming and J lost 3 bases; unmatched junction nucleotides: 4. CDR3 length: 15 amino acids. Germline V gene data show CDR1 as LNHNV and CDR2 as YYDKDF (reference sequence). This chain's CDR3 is CATSRAGQGDYEQYF. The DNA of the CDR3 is TGTGCCACCAGCAGGGCGGGACAGGGGGACTACGAGCAGTACTTC.

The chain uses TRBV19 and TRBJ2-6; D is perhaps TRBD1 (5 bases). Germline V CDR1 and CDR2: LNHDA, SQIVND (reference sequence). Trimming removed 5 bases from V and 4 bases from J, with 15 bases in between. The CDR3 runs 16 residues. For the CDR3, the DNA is TGTGCCAGTAGTCCGACACTGGGGCGGGGGGCCAACGTCCTGACTTTC. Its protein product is CASSPTLGRGANVLTF. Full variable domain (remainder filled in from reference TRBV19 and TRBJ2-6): DGGITQSPKYLFRKEGQNVTLSCEQNLNHDAMYWYRQDPGQGLRLIYYSQIVNDFQKGDIAEGYSVSREKKESFPLTVTSAQKNPTAFYLCASSPTLGRGANVLTFGAGSRLTVL.

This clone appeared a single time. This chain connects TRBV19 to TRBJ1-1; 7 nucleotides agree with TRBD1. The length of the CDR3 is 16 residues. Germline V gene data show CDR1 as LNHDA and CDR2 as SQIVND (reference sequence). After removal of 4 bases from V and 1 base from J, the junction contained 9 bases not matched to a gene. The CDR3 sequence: CASSTLTGLANTEAFF. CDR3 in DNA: TGTGCCAGTAGTACCCTGACAGGGCTGGCGAACACTGAAGCTTTCTTT.

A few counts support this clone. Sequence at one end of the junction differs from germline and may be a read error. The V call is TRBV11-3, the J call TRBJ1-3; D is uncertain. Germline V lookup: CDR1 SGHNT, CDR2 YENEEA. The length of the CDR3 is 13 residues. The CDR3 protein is CASSLGSGNTIYF. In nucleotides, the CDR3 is TGTGCCAGCAGCTTAGGCTCTGGCAACACCATATATTTT.

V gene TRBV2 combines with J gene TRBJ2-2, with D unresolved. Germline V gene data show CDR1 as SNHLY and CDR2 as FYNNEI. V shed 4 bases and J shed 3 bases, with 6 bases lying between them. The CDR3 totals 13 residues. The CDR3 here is CASSARDTGELFF. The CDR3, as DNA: TGTGCCAGCAGTGCTAGAGACACCGGGGAGCTGTTTTTT.

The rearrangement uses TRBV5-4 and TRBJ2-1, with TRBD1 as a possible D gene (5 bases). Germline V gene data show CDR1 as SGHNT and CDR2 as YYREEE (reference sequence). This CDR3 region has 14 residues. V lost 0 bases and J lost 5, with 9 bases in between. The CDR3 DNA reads TGTGCCAGCAGCTTGGAAGCAGGGAACAATGAGCAGTTCTTC. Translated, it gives CASSLEAGNNEQFF.

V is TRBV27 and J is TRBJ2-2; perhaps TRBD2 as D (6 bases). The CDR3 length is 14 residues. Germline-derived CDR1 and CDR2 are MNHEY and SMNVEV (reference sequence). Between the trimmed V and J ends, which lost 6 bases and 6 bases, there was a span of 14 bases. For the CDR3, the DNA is TGTGCCAGCAGGCATATGGGGGAGGCCGGGGAGCTGTTTTTT. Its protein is CASRHMGEAGELFF.

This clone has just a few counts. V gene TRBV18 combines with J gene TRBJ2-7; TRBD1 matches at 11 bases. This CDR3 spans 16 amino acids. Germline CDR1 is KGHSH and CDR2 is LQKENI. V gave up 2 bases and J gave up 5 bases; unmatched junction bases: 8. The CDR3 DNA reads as TGTGCCAGCTCACCATCGGGACAGGGGGTTATCAACGAGCAGTACTTC. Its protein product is CASSPSGQGVINEQYF.

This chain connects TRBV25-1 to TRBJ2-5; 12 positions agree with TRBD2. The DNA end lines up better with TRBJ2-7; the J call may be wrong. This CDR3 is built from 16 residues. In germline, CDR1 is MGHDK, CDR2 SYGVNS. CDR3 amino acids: CASSEPSGRARYEQYF. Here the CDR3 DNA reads TGTGCCAGCAGTGAGCCTAGCGGGAGGGCCCGGTACGAGCAGTACTTC.

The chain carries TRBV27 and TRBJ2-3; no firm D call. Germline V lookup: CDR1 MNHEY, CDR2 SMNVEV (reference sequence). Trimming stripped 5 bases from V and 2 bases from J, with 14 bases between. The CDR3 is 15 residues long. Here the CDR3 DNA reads TGTGCCAGCAGTCCCTTCCCGCAGGACACAGATACGCAGTATTTT. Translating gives CASSPFPQDTDTQYF.